This TCR beta chain was identified during a study of cytotoxic CD8 clonotypes in ibrutinib-treated CLL. This clone is judged medium-sized (0.01 to 0.1%). Produced via immunoSEQ multiplex PCR; TCRdb's table is partial and in-frame only. Of 13,000 to 15,000 clones listed, about 55% are singletons. The CDR3 totals 12 residues. V was cut by 5 bases and J by 2 bases, with 6 bases left in between. From germline, CDR1 is SNHLY and CDR2 FYNNEI. The receptor's source is a human donor with chronic lymphocytic leukemia. The rearrangement links TRBV2 to TRBJ2-5; no clear D. The sample consisted of PBMCs, taken at an approximately 25-month disease-progression time point, from a patient treated with ibrutinib. CDR3 bases: TGTGCCAGCAGTCTCCCTCAAGAGACCCAGTACTTC. It translates to CASSLPQETQYF.